A single T cell receptor (beta chain) is shown here with its context. No antigen is known for it. These data belong to a study of cytomegalovirus exposure and HLA in healthy donors. Study-level findings and limits: Generally TCR sequences proved uncommon, though certain public TCRs appeared in numerous donors.

Germline V gives CDR1 SGDLS, CDR2 YYNGEE. The CDR3 has 15 residues. V lost 0 bases and J lost 6; bases outside the gene matches: 3. Assay used: immunoSEQ multiplex PCR; TCRdb lists only in-frame clones, some missing. Among 150,000 to 200,000 clones, roughly 80% were seen once, and the ten largest hold 2.5% to 3%. The donors belonged to the roughly 130-subject validation cohort, separate from the roughly 670-subject first cohort. The specimen was PBMCs. The chain couples TRBV9 to TRBJ2-3; the match to TRBD1 covers 11 bases. This TCR came from a woman aged 18-29 years in good health and CMV-seropositive. The CDR3 is CASSVGTGGADTQYF. The CDR3 nucleotides read TGTGCCAGCAGCGTAGGGACAGGGGGCGCGGATACGCAGTATTTT. The whole variable domain, filled in from reference TRBV9 and TRBJ2-3, reads DSGVTQTPKHLITATGQRVTLRCSPRSGDLSVYWYQQSLDQGLQFLIQYYNGEERAKGNILERFSAQQFPDLHSELNLSSLELGDSALYFCASSVGTGGADTQYFGPGTRLTVL.